This passage covers 10 T cell receptor beta chains from one sample sequenced in a study of blood T cells in healthy people across ages. Next came a second PCR, run for about 6 to 12 cycles, which used a sample-barcoded 5' primer along with a J-beta primer mix. TCRdb reanalysed the 5' RACE reads using MiXCR and keeps one entry per CDR3 protein. The sample records about 780,000 distinct CDR3 sequences, about 42% being singletons. The sample taken for sequencing was blood. These receptors all stem from an elderly man in good health.

The chain links TRBV7-2 to TRBJ2-4; 9 nucleotides agree with TRBD2. The CDR3 covers 15 residues. Germline values: CDR1 SGHTA, CDR2 FQGNSA. Trimming at V came to 5 bases and at J to 13 bases, leaving 15 bases not matched to a gene. The DNA for the CDR3 is TGTGCCAGCAGCCCGGTTAGCGGGAGTATTTACGGGCAGTACTTC. It yields the protein CASSPVSGSIYGQYF.

The chain combines TRBV5-5 with TRBJ2-7, with D tentatively TRBD2 (5 bases). The closer fit of TRBJ2-5 to the DNA end suggests the J call may be wrong. The CDR3 contains 15 residues. Germline loops: CDR1 SGHKS, CDR2 YYEKEE (reference sequence). The CDR3 sequence: CASRQVATRRETQYF. CDR3 sequence (DNA): TGTGCCAGCAGACAAGTAGCGACCCGAAGGGAGACCCAGTACTTC.

The chain combines TRBV20-1 with TRBJ2-7, with 12 bases aligning to TRBD2. The trim removed 5 bases at V and 5 bases at J, leaving 13 bases unmatched. The CDR3 has 16 residues. Looked up from germline, CDR1 is DFQATT and CDR2 is SNEGSKA (reference sequence). The CDR3 protein is CSASGTSGSNWNEQYF. The CDR3 bases are TGCAGTGCTTCCGGGACTAGCGGGTCGAATTGGAACGAGCAGTACTTC.

This clonotype was counted a few times. The gene calls are TRBV4-2 and TRBJ1-2, with a possible D match to TRBD1 (5 bases). The V gene lost 0 bases and the J gene lost 0 bases, with 14 bases spanning the gap. The CDR3 contains 17 residues. The germline CDR1 and CDR2 sequences are LGHNA and YNFKEQ. The CDR3 DNA reads as TGTGCCAGCAGCCAAGACCGGGAGTCAGGGACTAACTATGGCTACACCTTC. It translates to CASSQDRESGTNYGYTF.

This clonotype was counted only a few times. The chain is built from TRBV24-1 and TRBJ2-5, with D perhaps matching TRBD2 (5 bases). V dropped 3 bases and J dropped 2 bases, with 15 bases sitting between them. Germline V lookup: CDR1 KGHDR, CDR2 SFDVKD. The CDR3 is made up of 16 amino acids. CDR3 bases: TGTGCCACCAGTGATCCGAACACCGGCGGGCAAGAGACCCAGTACTTC. Translation gives CATSDPNTGGQETQYF.

This rearrangement joins TRBV7-9 to TRBJ2-1; D possibly uses TRBD1 or TRBD2 (6 bases each). V gave up 5 bases and J gave up 7 bases, with 15 bases separating them. CDR1 SEHNR and CDR2 FQNEAQ come from the germline V gene (reference sequence). This CDR3 spans 14 amino acids. The CDR3 DNA reads TGTGCCAGCAGCCCGCGGGACACCTCTAATGAGCAGTTCTTC. Encoded protein: CASSPRDTSNEQFF.

Of note for this clonotype: Germline is not matched at one junction end, which may reflect a read error. The V and J genes are TRBV7-8 and TRBJ2-1; maybe TRBD2 (6 bases). Per germline, CDR1 SGHVS and CDR2 FQNEAQ. This CDR3 has 15 amino acids. CDR3 nucleotide sequence: TGTGCCGGCAGCTTGATGGCGGGATCTTACAATGAGCAGTTCTTC. Protein sequence: CAGSLMAGSYNEQFF.

As concerns this clonotype: A much larger clone differs by one base, so this may be a read error. The chain employs TRBV12-3 or TRBV12-4 and TRBJ2-3, with 7 bases matching TRBD1. The CDR3 has 16 amino acids. The V and J ends lost 10 bases and 2 bases, in that order; junction bases with no gene match: 15. Here the CDR3 reads CANSTGLGQPTDTQYF. As DNA, the CDR3 is TGTGCCAACAGCACCGGCTTGGGACAGCCCACAGATACGCAGTATTTT.

Ten or more counts support this clonotype. The chain combines TRBV20-1 with TRBJ2-7; D assignment may be TRBD1 or TRBD2 (5 bases each). CDR1 and CDR2 from the germline V gene are DFQATT and SNEGSKA (reference sequence). The CDR3 is made up of 13 amino acids. Trimming pared 6 bases from V and 1 base from J, leaving 13 bases between. The CDR3 loop reads CSAPGRISYEQYF. CDR3 nucleotide sequence: TGCAGTGCCCCGGGACGGATTTCCTACGAGCAGTACTTC.

This clonotype was observed a handful of times. This chain links TRBV4-3 with TRBJ2-7; no reliable D call. The CDR3 spans 15 residues. Between the trimmed V and J ends, which lost 0 bases and 7 bases, there was a span of 16 bases. From germline, CDR1 is LGHNA and CDR2 YSLEER. The CDR3 DNA reads as TGCGCCAGCAGCCAAGATGCTACTTATACCTGGGAGCAGTACTTC. It codes for CASSQDATYTWEQYF.